One sample yielded the 13 T cell receptor beta chains listed below, sequenced in a study of CD8 T cells in Susac syndrome. The RNA, about 0.5 to 1 ug, was put through reverse transcription using random hexamers. TCRdb passed the immunoSEQ multiplex PCR reads through MiXCR, listing each CDR3 protein once. The sample carries a few hundred thousand distinct CDR3 sequences, about 96% recorded once. The sample was CD4+ T cells from PBMCs. The receptors were sampled from a human donor with multiple sclerosis.

CDR3 DNA: TGTGCCAGCAGCCAAGATCAGCGAGCTAACTATGGCTACACCTTC. This codes for CASSQDQRANYGYTF. The rearrangement links TRBV3-1 to TRBJ1-2, with no clear D. This CDR3 spans 15 amino acids. V was clipped by 0 bases and J by 0 bases, with 8 bases between them. Germline values: CDR1 LGHDT, CDR2 YNNKEL (reference sequence).

The chain is built from TRBV29-1 and TRBJ1-6, with 8 nucleotides matching TRBD1. J gave up 7 bases and V 4 bases, and 6 bases lay outside the gene matches. The germline V gene encodes CDR1 SQVTM and CDR2 ANQGSEA. This CDR3 region has 14 residues. CDR3 sequence (DNA): TGCAGCGTTGGAGACAGGGGCCCGAATTCACCCCTCCACTTT. Translated: CSVGDRGPNSPLHF. Complete variable domain (other parts from reference TRBV29-1 and TRBJ1-6): SAVISQKPSRDICQRGTSLTIQCQVDSQVTMMFWYRQQPGQSLTLIATANQGSEATYESGFVIDKFPISRPNLTFSTLTVSNMSPEDSSIYLCSVGDRGPNSPLHFGNGTRLTVT.

This clonotype was picked up one time. The rearrangement joins TRBV20-1 to TRBJ2-7; D may be TRBD1 (6 bases). Between the trimmed V and J ends, which lost 2 bases and 3 bases, there was a span of 14 bases. The CDR3 contains 14 residues. Germline V gene lookup returns CDR1 DFQATT and CDR2 SNEGSKA (reference sequence). The CDR3, as DNA: TGCAGTGCTAGAAGTCCGGGACAAGTCTACGAGCAGTACTTC. Its protein is CSARSPGQVYEQYF.

This chain uses TRBV5-1 with TRBJ2-7; 7 bases are a match to TRBD1. After removal of 4 bases from V and 9 bases from J, the junction contained 7 bases not matched to a gene. CDR3 length equals 12 residues. Germline CDR1 and CDR2: SGHRS and YFSETQ. The DNA for the CDR3 is TGCGCCAGCAGCACCCACAGGGGTCTGCAGTACTTC. It translates to CASSTHRGLQYF. Drawing the rest from reference TRBV5-1 and TRBJ2-7, the complete variable domain is KAGVTQTPRYLIKTRGQQVTLSCSPISGHRSVSWYQQTPGQGLQFLFEYFSETQRNKGNFPGRFSGRQFSNSRSEMNVSTLELGDSALYLCASSTHRGLQYFGPGTRLTVT.

This chain joins TRBV6-5 and TRBJ2-1; the D gene is possibly TRBD1 (6 bases). The ends were cut back, 5 bases at V and 7 bases at J, with 12 bases in the middle. Looked up from germline, CDR1 is MNHEY and CDR2 is SVGAGI. The CDR3 covers 13 residues. This CDR3 reads CASSAGTYNEQFF. The CDR3, as DNA: TGTGCCAGCAGTGCCGGGACATATAATGAGCAGTTCTTC.

V usage is TRBV7-2 and J usage is TRBJ2-7; D may be TRBD1 or TRBD2 (5 bases each). From germline, CDR1 is SGHTA and CDR2 FQGNSA. V lost 5 bases, J lost 4 bases, and 15 bases lay in between. The CDR3 has 14 amino acids. This CDR3 reads CASSRGRVLYEQYF. In DNA, the CDR3 is TGTGCCAGCAGCCGGGGCAGGGTACTATACGAGCAGTACTTC.

The chain employs TRBV18 and TRBJ2-5; D assignment may be TRBD1 or TRBD2 (5 bases each). V dropped 6 bases and J dropped 4 bases, with 12 bases sitting between them. Germline CDR1 KGHSH, CDR2 LQKENI. CDR3 size: 13 residues. DNA of the CDR3: TGTGCCAGCTCCCCCGGGACGGCAGAGACCCAGTACTTC. This encodes CASSPGTAETQYF. The full variable domain, its missing parts supplied by reference TRBV18 and TRBJ2-5, is NAGVMQNPRHLVRRRGQEARLRCSPMKGHSHVYWYRQLPEEGLKFMVYLQKENIIDESGMPKERFSAEFPKEGPSILRIQQVVRGDSAAYFCASSPGTAETQYFGPGTRLLVL.

The chain couples TRBV29-1 to TRBJ2-7, with D hard to call. V gave up 7 bases and J gave up 0 bases, with 10 bases separating them. The germline V gene encodes CDR1 SQVTM and CDR2 ANQGSEA. The CDR3 length is 12 residues. The CDR3 nucleotides read TGCAGCGGCATTTTTAGCTCCTACGAGCAGTACTTC. It yields the protein CSGIFSSYEQYF.

The chain employs TRBV20-1 and TRBJ1-1; D perhaps matches TRBD1 (5 bases). Germline-derived CDR1 and CDR2 are DFQATT and SNEGSKA (reference sequence). V shed 6 bases and J shed 0 bases, with 11 bases lying between them. The CDR3 has 13 residues. The DNA for the CDR3 is TGCAGTGCATCAGGGAAGATGAACACTGAAGCTTTCTTT. Translating gives CSASGKMNTEAFF.

The J gene is TRBJ2-7, the V gene TRBV20-1, with D hard to call. Germline CDR1 and CDR2: DFQATT and SNEGSKA (reference sequence). Trimming left V 0 bases short and J 2 bases short, with 5 bases between. The length of the CDR3 is 12 residues. The CDR3 is CSAREGPYEQYF. DNA of the CDR3: TGCAGTGCTAGAGAAGGGCCCTACGAGCAGTACTTC.

The V and J genes are TRBV3-1 and TRBJ2-7; D gene uncertain. From germline, CDR1 is LGHDT and CDR2 YNNKEL (reference sequence). Trimming removed 0 bases at V and 7 bases at J, with 10 bases between. The CDR3 has 13 residues. CDR3 sequence (DNA): TGTGCCAGCAGCCAAGATAATCTTAGTGAGCAGTACTTC. Its protein product is CASSQDNLSEQYF.

The gene calls are TRBV4-2 and TRBJ1-2; D is unclear. The CDR3 has 15 amino acids. Germline-derived CDR1 and CDR2 are LGHNA and YNFKEQ. V shed 0 bases and J shed 4 bases, with 12 bases lying between them. DNA for the CDR3: TGTGCCAGCAGCCAAGATGGTTGGACGGTCTATGGCTACACCTTC. It yields the protein CASSQDGWTVYGYTF.

This clonotype was recorded once. The V call is TRBV7-9, the J call TRBJ1-1; no clear D. There are 14 residues in the CDR3. V dropped 5 bases and J dropped 2 bases, with 12 bases sitting between them. Germline CDR1 reads SEHNR; CDR2 reads FQNEAQ (reference sequence). The CDR3 sequence: CASSKKPANTEAFF. The CDR3 DNA sequence: TGTGCCAGCAGCAAAAAACCGGCAAACACTGAAGCTTTCTTT.